This T cell receptor beta chain was found in a study of cytomegalovirus exposure and HLA in healthy donors. This clone appeared a single time. Primers included in the PCR were 60 Vbeta and 13 Jbeta primers. Repertoires were generated with immunoSEQ multiplex PCR, while TCRdb's copy carries only in-frame clones and drops some. The data hold some 180,000 clones, with about 85% observed a single time. The CDR3 spans 16 residues. Per the germline V gene, CDR1 is LGHNT and CDR2 is FRNRAP. V trimming: 4 bases; J trimming: 5 bases; junction bases outside the gene matches: 6. The TCR originated in a girl aged 10-17 years in good health and CMV-seropositive. The chain recombines TRBV12-5 with TRBJ2-5; 14 bases fit TRBD2. The material sequenced was PBMCs. The CDR3 nucleotides are TGTGCTAGTGGTTGGAGACTAGCGGGAGGGCCGGAGACCCAGTACTTC. Translation gives CASGWRLAGGPETQYF.